Listed here are 26 T cell receptor beta chains from one sample, sequenced in a study of blood T cell repertoires in COVID-19. Repertoires were generated with immunoSEQ multiplex PCR, while TCRdb's copy carries only in-frame clones and drops some. The sample includes hundreds of thousands of clones, 65% to 85% of them seen just once. The source material was peripheral blood. The receptors stem from a woman in her forties or fifties with acute or convalescent COVID-19.

V gene TRBV3-1 (or the pseudogene TRBV3-2) combines with J gene TRBJ1-4; 10 positions match TRBD1. This CDR3 region has 15 residues. After removal of 4 bases from V and 3 bases from J, the junction contained 2 bases not matched to a gene. Germline values: CDR1 LGHDT, CDR2 YNNKEL (reference sequence). In nucleotides, the CDR3 is TGTGCCAGCAGCCTTGGACAGGGGGCTAATGAAAAACTGTTTTTT. This sequence encodes CASSLGQGANEKLFF.

The chain joins TRBV28 to TRBJ2-1; D is perhaps TRBD2 (6 bases). The CDR3 has 17 amino acids. Germline V lookup: CDR1 MDHEN, CDR2 SYDVKM. The V and J ends lost 5 bases and 1 base respectively, with 18 bases between them. CDR3 loop: CASSPRQLATSYNEQFF. DNA for the CDR3: TGTGCCAGCAGTCCTAGACAGCTAGCGACTTCCTACAATGAGCAGTTCTTC. The whole variable domain, filled in from reference TRBV28 and TRBJ2-1, reads DVKVTQSSRYLVKRTGEKVFLECVQDMDHENMFWYRQDPGLGLRLIYFSYDVKMKEKGDIPEGYSVSREKKERFSLILESASTNQTSMYLCASSPRQLATSYNEQFFGPGTRLTVL.

This sequence joins TRBV24-1 and TRBJ1-2; 7 positions match TRBD1. The V gene's germline CDR1 is KGHDR and CDR2 SFDVKD. The CDR3 length is 15 residues. The ends lost 2 bases at V and 2 bases at J; junction bases unmatched: 4. The chain's CDR3 is CATSDSGGENYGYTF. CDR3 DNA: TGTGCCACCAGTGATTCAGGGGGAGAGAACTATGGCTACACCTTC.

The chain links TRBV2 to TRBJ2-2; 7 bases line up with TRBD2. The CDR3 length is 15 residues. With 4 bases clipped from V and 4 bases from J, the junction kept 6 bases outside the gene matches. Germline CDR1 and CDR2: SNHLY and FYNNEI. CDR3 region: CASSVEGGPTGELFF. The CDR3 DNA reads TGTGCCAGCAGTGTGGAGGGAGGGCCCACCGGGGAGCTGTTTTTT.

The J gene is TRBJ2-1, the V gene TRBV29-1, with a weak D call TRBD1 (6 bases). V was shortened by 8 bases and J by 0 bases, with 20 bases between the two germline ends. The CDR3 contains 16 residues. In germline, CDR1 is SQVTM, CDR2 ANQGSEA. The CDR3 coding sequence is TGCAGCATAAATATTCAGACAGGCGCCTCCTACAATGAGCAGTTCTTC. Its translation: CSINIQTGASYNEQFF.

The genes are TRBV9 and TRBJ2-1, with 7 bases lining up with TRBD2. Germline values: CDR1 SGDLS, CDR2 YYNGEE. The trim removed 0 bases at V and 5 bases at J, leaving 8 bases unmatched. There are 16 residues in the CDR3. The CDR3 loop is CASSVGSQRGNNEQFF. The CDR3 DNA reads TGTGCCAGCAGCGTAGGATCCCAGCGGGGAAACAATGAGCAGTTCTTC.

In its sample, this clone was seen once. The V call is TRBV12-5, the J call TRBJ2-6; 9 bases fit TRBD1. Trimming at V came to 3 bases and at J to 2 bases, leaving 8 bases not matched to a gene. Germline V gives CDR1 LGHNT, CDR2 FRNRAP. The CDR3 is 18 amino acids. In nucleotides, the CDR3 is TGTGCTAGTGGTTTCCCGGGACAGGGTTTAACTGGGGCCAACGTCCTGACTTTC. It yields the protein CASGFPGQGLTGANVLTF.

As DNA, the CDR3 is TGTGCCAGCAGCCCTACCCTAGGCAGCGAGCAGTACTTC. This sequence encodes CASSPTLGSEQYF. The chain has TRBV3-1 (or the pseudogene TRBV3-2) and TRBJ2-7, with D unresolved. The CDR3 runs 13 residues. Between the trimmed V and J ends, which lost 4 bases and 6 bases, there was a span of 13 bases. Per the germline V gene, CDR1 is LGHDT and CDR2 is YNNKEL (reference sequence).

This chain uses TRBV7-2 with TRBJ2-2; D perhaps matches TRBD2 (6 bases). Germline V CDR1 and CDR2: SGHTA, FQGNSA. V lost 7 bases and J 7 bases, leaving 10 bases between the germline ends. The CDR3 extends over 12 amino acids. The CDR3 DNA reads TGTGCCAGCACCGGGCGGGGCGGGGAGCTGTTTTTT. It specifies CASTGRGGELFF.

V usage is TRBV27 and J usage is TRBJ2-7; 10 nucleotides agree with TRBD1. The length of the CDR3 is 16 residues. Losses at the gene ends were 6 bases for V and 4 bases for J; bases not matched to a gene: 12. Germline V gene data show CDR1 as MNHEY and CDR2 as SMNVEV (reference sequence). As DNA, the CDR3 is TGTGCCAGCAGCGGAGGGCCTCCGGGACAGGGGTACGAGCAGTACTTC. It translates to CASSGGPPGQGYEQYF.

The V and J genes are TRBV27 and TRBJ2-1; a possible D gene is TRBD2 (6 bases). V dropped 5 bases and J dropped 5 bases, with 16 bases sitting between them. Per the germline V gene, CDR1 is MNHEY and CDR2 is SMNVEV (reference sequence). CDR3 length: 15 amino acids. The CDR3 region has the DNA TGTGCCAGCAGTATCCTCGGGGGAGGCGACAATGAGCAGTTCTTC. Its protein is CASSILGGGDNEQFF.

The DNA for the CDR3 is TGCGCCAGCAGACCGACAGGGGGCTCCTACAATGAGCAGTTCTTC. This gives the protein CASRPTGGSYNEQFF. The rearrangement joins TRBV5-1 to TRBJ2-1, with 9 bases matching TRBD1. Germline-derived CDR1 and CDR2 are SGHRS and YFSETQ. J was trimmed by 0 bases and V by 5 bases; bases with no gene match: 3. The CDR3 runs to 15 residues.

The rearrangement uses TRBV11-1 and TRBJ2-5, with D possibly TRBD2 on 6 matching bases. The CDR3 length is 14 residues. Germline V gene sequence: CDR1 SGHAT, CDR2 FQDESV (reference sequence). Trimming removed 3 bases at V and 4 bases at J, with 12 bases between. The DNA of the CDR3 is TGTGCCAGCAGCTTCACTAGCTTTGCAGAGACCCAGTACTTC. Amino acid sequence: CASSFTSFAETQYF.

This clone has more than one count but fewer than ten. V and J are TRBV2 and TRBJ2-3; TRBD1 matches at 8 bases. Germline V gene sequence: CDR1 SNHLY, CDR2 FYNNEI. The CDR3 runs to 15 residues. V dropped 4 bases and J dropped 2; count of bases not matched to a gene: 5. Written as DNA, the CDR3 is TGTGCCAGCAGTGTACCAGGGGGCCTCACAGATACGCAGTATTTT. Translating gives CASSVPGGLTDTQYF.

This chain connects TRBV6-6 to TRBJ2-3; the D gene is possibly TRBD2 (6 bases). The CDR3 spans 15 residues. From germline, CDR1 is MNHNY and CDR2 SVGAGI (reference sequence). Trimming removed 5 bases at V and 5 bases at J, with 17 bases between. The CDR3, as DNA: TGTGCCAGCAGTCAACGGGAGACCCGGGAAGATACGCAGTATTTT. Amino acids: CASSQRETREDTQYF.

The J gene is TRBJ2-1, the V gene TRBV7-9, with D unclear. Germline assignment: CDR1 SEHNR and CDR2 FQNEAQ (reference sequence). The ends were cut back, 1 base at V and 4 bases at J, with 8 bases in the middle. The CDR3 length is 14 residues. Written as DNA, the CDR3 is TGTGCCAGCAGCTTAGATGTCAGGTACAATGAGCAGTTCTTC. Its protein is CASSLDVRYNEQFF.

Here the CDR3 reads CASSFTASNTGELFF. DNA for the CDR3: TGTGCCAGCAGTTTTACAGCCTCGAACACCGGGGAGCTGTTTTTT. This sequence joins TRBV28 and TRBJ2-2; no definite D call. Trimming pared 3 bases from V and 0 bases from J, leaving 8 bases between. Looked up from germline, CDR1 is MDHEN and CDR2 is SYDVKM. This CDR3 comprises 15 residues. The full variable domain, its missing parts supplied by reference TRBV28 and TRBJ2-2, is DVKVTQSSRYLVKRTGEKVFLECVQDMDHENMFWYRQDPGLGLRLIYFSYDVKMKEKGDIPEGYSVSREKKERFSLILESASTNQTSMYLCASSFTASNTGELFFGEGSRLTVL.

The DNA of the CDR3 is TGTGCCAGCAGTGAACAGGGTAGGGCTGAAGCTTTCTTT. This translates into CASSEQGRAEAFF. The rearrangement links TRBV2 to TRBJ1-1; the D gene is possibly TRBD1 (5 bases). Trimming shortened V by 2 bases and J by 6 bases, and 10 bases separated the two germline ends. The CDR3 covers 13 residues. CDR1 and CDR2 (germline): SNHLY, FYNNEI.

The V gene is TRBV27, the J gene TRBJ2-5, with 9 bases matching TRBD2. Germline CDR1 reads MNHEY; CDR2 reads SMNVEV (reference sequence). The CDR3 runs to 15 residues. The V and J ends lost 5 bases and 3 bases, in that order; junction bases with no gene match: 7. The CDR3 region is CASSPRLAVKETQYF. DNA of the CDR3: TGTGCCAGCAGTCCCCGACTAGCGGTGAAAGAGACCCAGTACTTC.

J is TRBJ2-5 and V is TRBV11-2; D gene uncertain. V lost 2 bases and J lost 5, with 6 bases in between. The CDR3 extends over 12 amino acids. The V gene's germline CDR1 is SGHAT and CDR2 FQNNGV. In DNA, the CDR3 is TGTGCCAGCAGCTTACTTCGGGAGACCCAGTACTTC. Translation gives CASSLLRETQYF.

The chain carries TRBV4-1 and TRBJ2-7; D is unresolved. The CDR3 runs 14 residues. Germline loops: CDR1 MGHRA, CDR2 YSYEKL. Trimming removed 1 base from V and 3 bases from J, with 10 bases in between. The CDR3 spells CASSQGELLYEQYF. The CDR3 bases are TGCGCCAGCAGCCAAGGTGAGCTCCTCTACGAGCAGTACTTC.

The chain recombines TRBV30 with TRBJ1-1, with D perhaps matching TRBD1 (6 bases). The V end lost 0 bases, the J end lost 3 bases, and 8 bases lay between the germline ends. CDR1 GTSNPN and CDR2 SVGIG come from the germline V gene (reference sequence). This CDR3 is built from 13 residues. The DNA of the CDR3 is TGTGCCTGGAGTGTAGGGGGGGACACTGAAGCTTTCTTT. Amino acids: CAWSVGGDTEAFF.

The chain is built from TRBV6-5 and TRBJ2-7; 7 bases line up with TRBD2. The ends lost 10 bases at V and 4 bases at J; junction bases unmatched: 16. Per the germline V gene, CDR1 is MNHEY and CDR2 is SVGAGI. The CDR3 has 15 amino acids. CDR3 amino acids: CAIEEGRESGYEQYF. CDR3 bases: TGTGCCATCGAAGAGGGGCGGGAGAGCGGTTACGAGCAGTACTTC.

The sample holds one count of this clone. The J gene is TRBJ2-3, the V gene TRBV7-9; 7 nucleotides line up with TRBD1. The CDR3 totals 14 residues. Germline V gene lookup returns CDR1 SEHNR and CDR2 FQNEAQ (reference sequence). V was clipped by 5 bases and J by 3 bases; unmatched bases: 5. CDR3 sequence reads: CASSPRQGTDTQYF. CDR3 nucleotide sequence: TGTGCCAGCAGCCCACGACAGGGTACAGATACGCAGTATTTT. Full variable domain (missing parts from reference TRBV7-9 and TRBJ2-3): DTGVSQNPRHKITKRGQNVTFRCDPISEHNRLYWYRQTLGQGPEFLTYFQNEAQLEKSRLLSDRFSAERPKGSFSTLEIQRTEQGDSAMYLCASSPRQGTDTQYFGPGTRLTVL.

The chain joins TRBV4-2 to TRBJ2-5; 10 bases line up with TRBD2. Unmatched junction bases numbered 8, after V lost 2 bases and J lost 2 bases. The germline CDR1 and CDR2 sequences are LGHNA and YNFKEQ. The CDR3 runs 17 residues. The CDR3 protein is CASSQSPGLAAQETQYF. CDR3 coding DNA: TGTGCCAGCAGCCAATCCCCCGGACTAGCGGCACAAGAGACCCAGTACTTC.

The V gene is TRBV2, the J gene TRBJ2-1; 14 nucleotides agree with TRBD2. Germline loops: CDR1 SNHLY, CDR2 FYNNEI. This CDR3 is 15 amino acids long. V trimming: 5 bases; J trimming: 6 bases; junction bases outside the gene matches: 3. The CDR3 loop reads CASSLGLAGVNEQFF. The CDR3 DNA reads as TGTGCCAGCAGTTTGGGACTAGCGGGAGTCAATGAGCAGTTCTTC.